The 31 T cell receptor beta chains in this list originate from one sample, sequenced in a study of T cell responses to AZD1222 COVID-19 vaccine. The repertoire was sequenced with immunoSEQ multiplex PCR; TCRdb's copy has only in-frame clones and lacks some. The repertoire holds tens of thousands of clones, about nine tenths seen once, with 2% to 3% in the top ten. This specimen was peripheral blood, taken on day 0 of AZD1222 vaccination. These receptors all stem from an adult in good health.

The V and J genes are TRBV3-1 (or the pseudogene TRBV3-2) and TRBJ2-2; TRBD2 aligns across 11 bases. The germline CDR1 and CDR2 sequences are LGHDT and YNNKEL (reference sequence). The V and J ends lost 4 bases and 5 bases, in that order; junction bases with no gene match: 9. The length of the CDR3 is 17 residues. The CDR3 DNA reads as TGTGCCAGCAGCCTATATGGGACTAGCGGTAGTACCGGGGAGCTGTTTTTT. It encodes CASSLYGTSGSTGELFF.

A single count supports this clone. The chain is built from TRBV14 and TRBJ2-1; maybe TRBD1 (5 bases). The CDR3 runs 16 residues. Germline V gene sequence: CDR1 SGHDN, CDR2 FVKESK. Deletions cut 0 bases from V and 5 bases from J, with 14 bases between. Written as DNA, the CDR3 is TGTGCCAGCAGCCAAGACGGCAGGGAAGGCCACAATGAGCAGTTCTTC. Its protein product is CASSQDGREGHNEQFF.

The chain couples TRBV6-5 to TRBJ1-2; D is possibly TRBD1 (6 bases). The V end lost 0 bases, the J end lost 5 bases, and 13 bases lay between the germline ends. The CDR3 is 15 residues long. The germline gives CDR1 MNHEY, CDR2 SVGAGI. The CDR3 here is CASSYSQDRSYGYTF. In DNA form, the CDR3 reads TGTGCCAGCAGTTACTCGCAAGACAGGTCGTATGGCTACACCTTC.

The J gene is TRBJ2-7, the V gene TRBV5-4; 7 bases line up with TRBD2. Germline CDR1 SGHNT, CDR2 YYREEE (reference sequence). The CDR3 extends over 17 amino acids. The junction had 14 bases not matched to a gene; V was cut back by 0 bases and J by 5 bases. CDR3 bases: TGTGCCAGCAGCTTGGCCTTAACTAGCGCCGCGTGGGACGAGCAGTACTTC. Translating it yields CASSLALTSAAWDEQYF.

The chain links TRBV5-1 to TRBJ2-1, with TRBD2 identical over 8 bases. Germline loops: CDR1 SGHRS, CDR2 YFSETQ. The CDR3 contains 15 residues. V lost 3 bases, J lost 9 bases, and 11 bases stayed unmatched. The CDR3 DNA reads as TGCGCCAGCAGCTCGACTAGCGCGAGTGGCGGTGAGCAGTTCTTC. Translated: CASSSTSASGGEQFF. Full variable domain (remainder filled in from reference TRBV5-1 and TRBJ2-1): KAGVTQTPRYLIKTRGQQVTLSCSPISGHRSVSWYQQTPGQGLQFLFEYFSETQRNKGNFPGRFSGRQFSNSRSEMNVSTLELGDSALYLCASSSTSASGGEQFFGPGTRLTVL.

This chain connects TRBV30 to TRBJ1-1; no clear D gene. In germline, CDR1 is GTSNPN, CDR2 SVGIG (reference sequence). V was shortened by 8 bases and J by 1 base, with 14 bases between the two germline ends. The CDR3 contains 13 residues. In DNA form, the CDR3 reads TGTGCCGGAGTCCCCTGGGGGAACACTGAAGCTTTCTTT. Amino acids: CAGVPWGNTEAFF.

The chain employs TRBV7-2 and TRBJ1-1; 7 bases are a match to TRBD1. CDR1 is SGHTA and CDR2 is FQGNSA in the germline V gene. The V and J ends lost 5 bases and 0 bases, in that order; junction bases with no gene match: 12. The CDR3 is made up of 17 amino acids. DNA for the CDR3: TGTGCCAGCAGCCTACAACCGACAGGGTTTGTGAACACTGAAGCTTTCTTT. Translation: CASSLQPTGFVNTEAFF.

This chain uses TRBV19 with TRBJ2-3; 9 positions match TRBD2. Germline values: CDR1 LNHDA, CDR2 SQIVND (reference sequence). Trimming removed 3 bases from V and 4 bases from J; junction bases left unmatched: 5. This CDR3 has 15 residues. CDR3 sequence reads: CASSMGSGSSDTQYF. The DNA of the CDR3 is TGTGCCAGTAGTATGGGTAGCGGGAGTTCAGATACGCAGTATTTT.

Details on this clone: The junction does not match germline at one end; this may be a read error. V gene TRBV7-7 combines with J gene TRBJ2-1, with TRBD2 identical over 8 bases. This CDR3 is 15 amino acids long. The V gene's germline CDR1 is SSHAT and CDR2 FNYEAQ (reference sequence). The CDR3 here is CASSLSGSPYNEQFF. The CDR3 coding sequence is TGTGCTAGCAGCTTAAGCGGGAGCCCCTACAATGAGCAGTTCTTC.

The genes are TRBV12-3 or TRBV12-4 and TRBJ2-1, with 7 bases aligning to TRBD1. The CDR3 length is 11 residues. Trimming cost V 5 bases and J 8 bases; bases outside gene matches: 0. CDR3 protein: CASSDRDEQFF. For the CDR3, the DNA is TGTGCCAGCAGTGACAGGGATGAGCAGTTCTTC.

The V gene is TRBV7-9, the J gene TRBJ1-1; D gene ambiguous. With 4 bases removed from V and 9 bases from J, the gap between germline ends came to 18 bases. The CDR3 runs 14 residues. Per the germline V gene, CDR1 is SEHNR and CDR2 is FQNEAQ (reference sequence). CDR3 sequence reads: CASSWLRTWRQAFF. CDR3 coding DNA: TGTGCCAGCAGCTGGTTGAGGACCTGGCGTCAAGCTTTCTTT.

The chain combines TRBV7-8 with TRBJ1-3; D might be TRBD1 (6 bases). The V end lost 1 base, the J end lost 4 bases, and 20 bases lay between the germline ends. Germline V lookup: CDR1 SGHVS, CDR2 FQNEAQ. This CDR3 comprises 18 residues. CDR3 region: CASSLGSRARGIGNTIYF. For the CDR3, the DNA is TGTGCCAGCAGCTTAGGAAGTCGGGCCAGGGGCATCGGAAACACCATATATTTT. The full variable domain, with the rest looked up from reference TRBV7-8 and TRBJ1-3, is GAGVSQSPRYKVAKRGQDVALRCDPISGHVSLFWYQQALGQGPEFLTYFQNEAQLDKSGLPSDRFFAERPEGSVSTLKIQRTQQEDSAVYLCASSLGSRARGIGNTIYFGEGSWLTVV.

The rearrangement joins TRBV7-2 to TRBJ1-2; unclear D gene. This CDR3 has 14 residues. V was cut by 3 bases and J by 3 bases, with 11 bases left in between. Looked up from germline, CDR1 is SGHTA and CDR2 is FQGNSA. The CDR3 coding sequence is TGTGCCAGCAGCTTCGGTGGGGTTGACTATGGCTACACCTTC. Translated, it gives CASSFGGVDYGYTF.

This chain links TRBV5-6 with TRBJ1-2; a possible D gene is TRBD1 (5 bases). The V and J ends lost 0 bases and 0 bases respectively, with 9 bases between them. CDR3 length: 15 amino acids. Germline values: CDR1 SGHDT, CDR2 YYEEEE. CDR3: CASSLVGGTNYGYTF. CDR3 nucleotides: TGTGCCAGCAGCTTGGTCGGGGGAACTAACTATGGCTACACCTTC.

The chain carries TRBV19 and TRBJ2-7; 8 nucleotides match TRBD1. The CDR3 has 15 residues. Germline-derived CDR1 and CDR2 are LNHDA and SQIVND (reference sequence). After removal of 3 bases from V and 0 bases from J, the junction contained 4 bases not matched to a gene. The CDR3 here is CASSMGTGYSYEQYF. The CDR3 nucleotides read TGTGCCAGTAGTATGGGGACAGGCTACTCCTACGAGCAGTACTTC.

The chain carries TRBV10-3 and TRBJ1-3; D is uncertain. The germline gives CDR1 ENHRY, CDR2 SYGVKD. There are 15 residues in the CDR3. The V and J ends lost 4 bases and 1 base respectively, with 11 bases between them. CDR3 sequence: CAISVSLRSGNTIYF. CDR3 sequence (DNA): TGTGCCATCAGTGTCTCCCTTCGGTCTGGAAACACCATATATTTT.

This clone showed up just a few times. This chain links TRBV18 with TRBJ1-2; 10 bases are a match to TRBD1. The CDR3 length is 15 residues. From germline, CDR1 is KGHSH and CDR2 LQKENI. The trim removed 0 bases at V and 3 bases at J, leaving 1 base unmatched. For the CDR3, the DNA is TGTGCCAGCTCACCACCGGGGACAGGGGACTATGGCTACACCTTC. Translating it yields CASSPPGTGDYGYTF.

This chain connects TRBV4-2 to TRBJ2-1; 13 bases line up with TRBD2. This CDR3 contains 18 residues. Germline CDR1 reads LGHNA; CDR2 reads YNFKEQ. V dropped 2 bases and J dropped 7; count of bases not matched to a gene: 11. CDR3 sequence reads: CASSQRLQTSGGANEQFF. The CDR3, as DNA: TGTGCCAGCAGCCAAAGACTTCAAACTAGCGGGGGGGCAAATGAGCAGTTCTTC.

V usage is TRBV5-8 and J usage is TRBJ1-5; D ambiguous. The germline gives CDR1 SGHTS, CDR2 YDEGEE. The CDR3 is made up of 16 amino acids. V dropped 1 base and J dropped 2 bases, with 13 bases sitting between them. CDR3 coding DNA: TGTGCCAGCAGCTTGATGGCAGCCTGGGGCAATCAGCCCCAGCATTTT. This translates into CASSLMAAWGNQPQHF.

This rearrangement joins TRBV5-1 to TRBJ1-4; 10 bases match TRBD1. J was trimmed by 6 bases and V by 0 bases; bases with no gene match: 5. CDR1 SGHRS and CDR2 YFSETQ come from the germline V gene. This CDR3 is 16 amino acids long. In DNA form, the CDR3 reads TGCGCCAGCAGCTTGGCCCCGACAGGGGGCGATGAAAAACTGTTTTTT. This gives the protein CASSLAPTGGDEKLFF.

As for this clone: The same CDR3 is also encoded by other DNA sequences in this sample. The chain combines TRBV12-3 or TRBV12-4 with TRBJ1-4; D gene ambiguous. Trimming took off 3 bases at V and 8 bases at J, with 4 bases between the two ends. The CDR3 contains 11 residues. The CDR3 nucleotides read TGTGCCAGCAGTTTTGGGGAAAAACTGTTTTTT. Translation: CASSFGEKLFF.

This clone appeared a single time. The rearrangement uses TRBV10-3 and TRBJ2-1; perhaps TRBD1 as D (6 bases). V was trimmed by 7 bases and J by 4 bases, leaving 11 bases between them. The CDR3 contains 13 residues. Per germline, CDR1 ENHRY and CDR2 SYGVKD. For the CDR3, the DNA is TGTGCCATCAAGGGGGAAGAATACAATGAGCAGTTCTTC. Protein: CAIKGEEYNEQFF.

This clone was seen once. The V call is TRBV2, the J call TRBJ1-2; D is possibly TRBD1 (6 bases). Trimming took 6 bases from V and 4 from J, leaving 12 bases between them. CDR3 size: 13 residues. Germline V gene lookup returns CDR1 SNHLY and CDR2 FYNNEI. CDR3: CASRGQSTYGYTF. CDR3 in DNA: TGTGCCAGCAGAGGACAGTCGACCTATGGCTACACCTTC. Together with reference TRBV2 and TRBJ1-2, the CDR3 gives the full variable domain: EPEVTQTPSHQVTQMGQEVILRCVPISNHLYFYWYRQILGQKVEFLVSFYNNEISEKSEIFDDQFSVERPDGSNFTLKIRSTKLEDSAMYFCASRGQSTYGYTFGSGTRLTVV.

V gene TRBV5-1 combines with J gene TRBJ2-6; 7 nucleotides agree with TRBD1. After removal of 2 bases from V and 8 bases from J, the junction contained 7 bases not matched to a gene. CDR1 SGHRS and CDR2 YFSETQ come from the germline V gene. This CDR3 has 15 residues. The CDR3 coding sequence is TGCGCCAGCAGCTTCACCGGGACAGCTTCCAACGTCCTGACTTTC. As protein: CASSFTGTASNVLTF. Full variable domain (rest looked up from reference TRBV5-1 and TRBJ2-6): KAGVTQTPRYLIKTRGQQVTLSCSPISGHRSVSWYQQTPGQGLQFLFEYFSETQRNKGNFPGRFSGRQFSNSRSEMNVSTLELGDSALYLCASSFTGTASNVLTFGAGSRLTVL.

The V call is TRBV7-3, the J call TRBJ1-2; D gene uncertain. The V gene lost 5 bases and the J gene lost 8 bases, with 18 bases spanning the gap. Germline lookup yields CDR1 SGHTA and CDR2 FQGTGA. There are 14 residues in the CDR3. The CDR3 nucleotides are TGTGCCAGCAGCCCCGGTCGGGTCTCGTCGGGCTACACCTTC. This sequence encodes CASSPGRVSSGYTF.

The chain joins TRBV30 to TRBJ2-7; D is ambiguous. Germline assignment: CDR1 GTSNPN and CDR2 SVGIG (reference sequence). Trimming left V 2 bases short and J 3 bases short, with 8 bases between. The CDR3 has 12 residues. CDR3 sequence: CAWSPGNYEQYF. CDR3 in DNA: TGTGCCTGGAGTCCCGGAAACTACGAGCAGTACTTC.

CDR3 residues: CASSYSSGANVLTF. CDR3 DNA sequence: TGTGCCAGCAGTTACAGCTCTGGGGCCAACGTCCTGACTTTC. The chain carries TRBV6-2 or TRBV6-3 and TRBJ2-6; D is undetermined. Germline CDR1 is MNHEY and CDR2 is SVGEGT. The length of the CDR3 is 14 residues. Trimming took off 2 bases at V and 0 bases at J, with 2 bases between the two ends.

The chain couples TRBV10-1 to TRBJ2-5, with 9 bases identical to TRBD2. The CDR3 extends over 17 amino acids. Germline loops: CDR1 WNHNN, CDR2 SYGVQD (reference sequence). J lost 3 bases, V lost 0 bases, and 8 bases had no gene match. The CDR3 DNA sequence: TGCGCCAGCAGTGAGTCCACTCAGACTAGCGGAAAAGAGACCCAGTACTTC. This gives the protein CASSESTQTSGKETQYF.

The chain joins TRBV7-9 to TRBJ2-1, with 11 bases aligning to TRBD1. Germline V gene sequence: CDR1 SEHNR, CDR2 FQNEAQ (reference sequence). There are 15 residues in the CDR3. Trimming cost V 6 bases and J 8 bases; bases outside gene matches: 9. CDR3 DNA: TGTGCCAGCAGTTTATGGACAGGGGGCGCGGATGAGCAGTTCTTC. It codes for CASSLWTGGADEQFF.

The DNA of the CDR3 is TGTGCCAGCAGCTTTGGACAGGGGGCTGTTGGCTACACCTTC. This encodes CASSFGQGAVGYTF. The chain recombines TRBV7-9 with TRBJ1-2; 11 nucleotides line up with TRBD1. Trimming at V came to 3 bases and at J to 7 bases, leaving 4 bases not matched to a gene. Germline V lookup: CDR1 SEHNR, CDR2 FQNEAQ (reference sequence). This CDR3 contains 14 residues.

The chain is built from TRBV7-9 and TRBJ1-1, with TRBD1 matching over 7 bases. V shed 6 bases and J 1 base; nucleotides not matched to a gene: 2. This CDR3 contains 13 residues. The germline V gene has CDR1 SEHNR and CDR2 FQNEAQ (reference sequence). The CDR3 spells CASRRTGNTEAFF. The CDR3 DNA reads as TGTGCCAGCAGGCGGACAGGGAACACTGAAGCTTTCTTT.